This TCR beta chain was observed in a study of beta chain features in type 1 diabetes (dated 2018 in TCRdb). About the study as a whole: Mean age, gender distribution, total cell number and subset yield were not different between patients and healthy donors. A total of 85 million to 110 million sorted cells were examined across all samples, and RNA yield correlated strongly with the number of cells per subset. In the study, TCRB repertoires of sorted circulating CD4+ T cell subsets from recently diagnosed type 1 diabetes patients were compared with those of matched healthy donors. Regulatory and stem cell-like memory subsets were obtained from only 8 patients and about 8 healthy donors, while naive and central memory subsets were obtained from all 30 or so donors. General study outcomes and caveats: Because the HLA sub-analyses included only small numbers of individuals, any influence of HLA type on TCRB rearrangement was left unresolved. Because cDNA was sequenced instead of genomic DNA, highly expressing activated cells could be over-represented, though the groups showed no difference in activation or CD3 levels. At VDJ recombination sites, type 1 diabetes patients had fewer insertions and more deleted nucleotides, which implies abnormalities in thymic rearrangement. Naive, central memory and regulatory TCRB repertoires appeared more similar among patients than among healthy donors. A moderate but significant shortening of TCRB CDR3 length was observed in type 1 diabetes patients in all four CD4+ subsets. Shorter templates might be favored by PCR, yet because patient and control samples were amplified and corrected together, any such skew would affect both groups equally.

CDR1 and CDR2, per the germline V gene (reference sequence), are SGHNT and YYREEE. V is pruned by 5 bases and J by 6 bases, leaving 5 bases of the junction without a gene match. From the cysteine through the phenylalanine, the CDR3 covers 15 amino acids. Only the CDR3 DNA is retained, 45 bases long and in frame from the first base. Points on this clone: Which antigen it targets is not known. No base-level quality is on record; no much larger clone is a single base apart.

The entire isolated RNA was reverse transcribed using the High Capacity cDNA Reverse Transcription Kit, and thus expressed TCRB transcripts were sequenced. Deep immunoSEQ sequencing was applied to naive, central memory and regulatory T cell samples, giving an average of around 4 million total reads per sample. Sorted cells were lysed in RLT buffer, and RNA was extracted using DNase-treated RNeasy Micro or Mini kits according to cell number. To prevent cross-contamination, each cell subset was processed individually, whereas patient and healthy donor samples were processed jointly. Using the immunoSEQ multiplex PCR, TCRB sequences were amplified from cDNA into 87-bp fragments spanning the CDR3 region. Sequencing of the amplicons was done on the Illumina HiSeq platform. The authors' analysis ran thus. Synthetic template baselines were used to correct PCR bias computationally, reads within Hamming distance 2 were collapsed together, and singletons that could not be merged were discarded. By aligning reads against IMGT, V, D and J genes, CDR3 length, and insertions or deletions at six rearrangement sites were assigned. Clonotype counts were normalized to sorted cell number within each subset before computing true diversity and Gini coefficients with the tcR R package. The overlap coefficient, calculated on TCRB nucleotide sequences, was used to measure repertoire sharing. Out-of-frame TCRB sequences from naive cells were analyzed as a proxy for the pre-selection repertoire. In TCRdb, the immuneACCESS table is reduced to in-frame sequences with V and J assigned. These tables do not hold every clone; where another copy was compared, an unresolved V gene accounts for under half, and the others remain unexplained. That table gives V, J and clone size, and the DNA gave D and trimming. The sample yields over 200,000 clones; roughly 11% were counted once. The ten most abundant clones make up around 0.017% of the sample.

Each donor gave one peripheral blood draw, approximately 100 mL on average, collected into heparinised tubes. Naive, central memory, regulatory and stem cell-like memory CD4+ T cells were sorted on a BD FACSAria II using a panel including CD45RO, CCR7, CD25, CD127, CD95 and CD27. Every sorted population had a purity above 95%. PBMCs were separated immediately by Lymphoprep density gradient centrifugation and were stained directly, without being cultured. So that batch effects would be minimized, each experiment stained and sorted samples in pairs, pairing one healthy donor with one patient. This sequence was found in a man younger than 40 with type 1 diabetes. The sequence links TRBV5-4 to TRBJ2-2, with 12 bases in between that match TRBD2. The sample consisted of naive CD4+ T cells from blood. Taken with the paper, the label for cell subset or site translates to: true naive CD4+ T cells. The CDR3 here reads CASSSTSGGPGELFF. The bases read TGTGCCAGCAGTTCGACTAGCGGGGGACCCGGGGAGCTGTTTTTT.